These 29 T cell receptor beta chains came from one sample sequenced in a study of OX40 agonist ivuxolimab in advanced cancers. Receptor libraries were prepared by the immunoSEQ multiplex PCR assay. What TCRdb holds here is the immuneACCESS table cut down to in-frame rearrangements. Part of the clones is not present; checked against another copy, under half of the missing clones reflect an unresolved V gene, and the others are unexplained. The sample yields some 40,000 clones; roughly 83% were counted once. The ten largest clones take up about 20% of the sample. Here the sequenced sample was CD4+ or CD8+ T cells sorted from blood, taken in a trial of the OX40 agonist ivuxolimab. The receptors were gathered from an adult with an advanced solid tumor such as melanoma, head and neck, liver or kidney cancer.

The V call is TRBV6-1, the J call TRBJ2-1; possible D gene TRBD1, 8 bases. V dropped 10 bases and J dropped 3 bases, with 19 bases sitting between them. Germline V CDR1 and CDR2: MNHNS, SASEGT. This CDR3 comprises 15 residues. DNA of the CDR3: TGTGCCACCCCTTTACAGGGGGGGGTCTACAATGAGCAGTTCTTC. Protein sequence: CATPLQGGVYNEQFF.

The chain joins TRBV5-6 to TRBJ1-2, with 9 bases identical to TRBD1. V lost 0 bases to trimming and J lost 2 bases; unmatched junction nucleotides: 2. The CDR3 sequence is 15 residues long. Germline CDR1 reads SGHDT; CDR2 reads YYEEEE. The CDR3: CASSLVQGANYGYTF. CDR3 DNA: TGTGCCAGCAGCTTGGTACAGGGGGCGAACTATGGCTACACCTTC.

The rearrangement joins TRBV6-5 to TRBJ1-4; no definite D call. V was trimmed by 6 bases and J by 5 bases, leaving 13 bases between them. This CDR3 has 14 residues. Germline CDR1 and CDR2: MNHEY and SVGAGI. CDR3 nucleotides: TGTGCCAGCAGGGTGGGCTTGGAGAATGAAAAACTGTTTTTT. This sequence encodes CASRVGLENEKLFF.

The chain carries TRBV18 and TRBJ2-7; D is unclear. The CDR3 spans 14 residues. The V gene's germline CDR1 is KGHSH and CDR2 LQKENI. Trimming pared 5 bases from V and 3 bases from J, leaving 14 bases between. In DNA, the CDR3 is TGTGCCAGCTCATCCTCAGACAACCTCTACGAGCAGTACTTC. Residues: CASSSSDNLYEQYF.

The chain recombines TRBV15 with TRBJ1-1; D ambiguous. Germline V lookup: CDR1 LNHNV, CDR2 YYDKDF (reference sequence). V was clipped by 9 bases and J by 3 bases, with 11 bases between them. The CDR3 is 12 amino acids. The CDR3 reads CATRAWDTEAFF. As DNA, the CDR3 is TGTGCCACTCGGGCATGGGACACTGAAGCTTTCTTT.

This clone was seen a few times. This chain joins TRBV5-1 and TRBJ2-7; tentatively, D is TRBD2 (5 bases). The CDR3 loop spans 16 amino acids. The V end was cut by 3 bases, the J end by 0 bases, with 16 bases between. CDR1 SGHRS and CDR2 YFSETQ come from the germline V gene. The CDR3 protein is CASSWELSASSYEQYF. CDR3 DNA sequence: TGCGCCAGCAGCTGGGAGCTTTCGGCCAGCTCCTACGAGCAGTACTTC.

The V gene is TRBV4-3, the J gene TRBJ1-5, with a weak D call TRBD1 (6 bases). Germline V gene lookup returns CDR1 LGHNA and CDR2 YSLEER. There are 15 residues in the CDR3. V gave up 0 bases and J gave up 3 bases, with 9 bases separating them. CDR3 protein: CASSQDWGANQPQHF. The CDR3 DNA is TGCGCCAGCAGCCAAGATTGGGGGGCCAATCAGCCCCAGCATTTT.

CDR3 bases: TGTGCCAGCAGCGGGGCCACTAGCGAGCAGTACTTC. As protein: CASSGATSEQYF. The rearrangement joins TRBV6-5 to TRBJ2-7; tentatively, D is TRBD1 or TRBD2 (5 bases each). CDR3 length: 12 residues. Trimming removed 6 bases at V and 6 bases at J, with 12 bases between. Germline CDR1 is MNHEY and CDR2 is SVGAGI.

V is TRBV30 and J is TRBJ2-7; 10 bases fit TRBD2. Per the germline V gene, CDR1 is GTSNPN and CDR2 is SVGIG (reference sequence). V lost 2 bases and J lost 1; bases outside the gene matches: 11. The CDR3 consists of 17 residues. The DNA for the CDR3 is TGTGCCTGGAGTTCCCCTGGGCTAGCGGGGGCGTCCTACGAGCAGTACTTC. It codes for CAWSSPGLAGASYEQYF. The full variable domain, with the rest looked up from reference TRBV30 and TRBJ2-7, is SQTIHQWPATLVQPVGSPLSLECTVEGTSNPNLYWYRQAAGRGLQLLFYSVGIGQISSEVPQNLSASRPQDRQFILSSKKLLLSDSGFYLCAWSSPGLAGASYEQYFGPGTRLTVT.

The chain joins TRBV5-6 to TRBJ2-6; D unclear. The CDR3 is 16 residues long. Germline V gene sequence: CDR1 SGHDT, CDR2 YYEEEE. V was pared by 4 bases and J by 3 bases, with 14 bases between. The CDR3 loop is CASSQQNMDGANVLTF. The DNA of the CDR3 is TGTGCCAGCAGCCAACAGAACATGGATGGGGCCAACGTCCTGACTTTC.

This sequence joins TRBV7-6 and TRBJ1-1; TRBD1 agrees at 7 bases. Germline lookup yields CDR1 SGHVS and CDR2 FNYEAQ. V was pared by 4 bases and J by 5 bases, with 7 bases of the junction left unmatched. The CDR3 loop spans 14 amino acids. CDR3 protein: CASSSSGGRTEAFF. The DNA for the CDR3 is TGTGCCAGCAGCTCCTCAGGGGGTAGGACTGAAGCTTTCTTT.

CDR3 amino acids: CASRAAGGSSTDTQYF. CDR3 in DNA: TGTGCCAGCAGGGCCGCGGGGGGGTCTAGCACAGATACGCAGTATTTT. This chain connects TRBV27 to TRBJ2-3; TRBD2 matches 9 bases. Germline V CDR1 and CDR2: MNHEY, SMNVEV (reference sequence). The length of the CDR3 is 16 residues. Trimming removed 6 bases from V and 0 bases from J; junction bases left unmatched: 7.

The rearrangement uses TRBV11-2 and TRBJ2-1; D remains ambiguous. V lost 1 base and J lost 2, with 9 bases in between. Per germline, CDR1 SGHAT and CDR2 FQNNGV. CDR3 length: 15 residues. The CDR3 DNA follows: TGTGCCAGCAGCTTAGGGACCAATACCTACAATGAGCAGTTCTTC. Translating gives CASSLGTNTYNEQFF.

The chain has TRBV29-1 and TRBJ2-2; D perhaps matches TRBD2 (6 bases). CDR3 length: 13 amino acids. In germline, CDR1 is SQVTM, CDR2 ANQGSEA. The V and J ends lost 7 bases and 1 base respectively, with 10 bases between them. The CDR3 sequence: CSGRRGNTGELFF. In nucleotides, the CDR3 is TGCAGCGGGAGGCGGGGGAACACCGGGGAGCTGTTTTTT.

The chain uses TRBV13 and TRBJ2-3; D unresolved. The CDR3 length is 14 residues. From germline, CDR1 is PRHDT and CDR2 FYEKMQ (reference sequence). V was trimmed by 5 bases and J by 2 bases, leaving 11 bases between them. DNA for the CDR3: TGTGCCAGCAGCACTCATCCCACCACAGATACGCAGTATTTT. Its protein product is CASSTHPTTDTQYF.

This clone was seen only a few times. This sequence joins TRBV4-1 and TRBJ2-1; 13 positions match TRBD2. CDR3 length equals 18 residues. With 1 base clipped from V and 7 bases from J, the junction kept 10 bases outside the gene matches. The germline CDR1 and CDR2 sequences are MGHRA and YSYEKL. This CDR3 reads CASSQGTSGRTTQNEQFF. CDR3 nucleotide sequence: TGCGCCAGCAGCCAAGGGACTAGCGGGAGAACAACACAGAATGAGCAGTTCTTC.

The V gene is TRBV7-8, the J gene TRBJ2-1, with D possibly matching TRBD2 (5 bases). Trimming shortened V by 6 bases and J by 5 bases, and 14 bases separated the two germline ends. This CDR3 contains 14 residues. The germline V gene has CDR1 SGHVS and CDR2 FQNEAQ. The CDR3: CASRSRVGDNEQFF. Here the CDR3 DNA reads TGTGCCAGCAGATCCCGGGTCGGGGACAATGAGCAGTTCTTC.

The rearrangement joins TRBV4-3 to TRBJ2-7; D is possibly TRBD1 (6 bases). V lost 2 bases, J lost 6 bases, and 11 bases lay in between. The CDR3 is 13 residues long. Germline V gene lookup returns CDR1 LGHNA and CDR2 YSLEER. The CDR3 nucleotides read TGCGCCAGCAGCCAACGAACAGGGACCGAGCAGTACTTC. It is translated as CASSQRTGTEQYF.

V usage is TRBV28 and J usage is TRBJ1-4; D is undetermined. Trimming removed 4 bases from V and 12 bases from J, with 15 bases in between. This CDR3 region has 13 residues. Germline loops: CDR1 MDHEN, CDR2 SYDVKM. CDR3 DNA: TGTGCCAGCAGTTCTCTTTTAGAACGCGAACTGTTTTTT. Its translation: CASSSLLERELFF.

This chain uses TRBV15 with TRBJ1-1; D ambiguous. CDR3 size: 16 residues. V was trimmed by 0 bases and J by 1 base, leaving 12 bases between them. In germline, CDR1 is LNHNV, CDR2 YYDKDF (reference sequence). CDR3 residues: CATSRDLGQANTEAFF. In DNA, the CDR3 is TGTGCCACCAGCAGAGATCTCGGCCAGGCGAACACTGAAGCTTTCTTT.

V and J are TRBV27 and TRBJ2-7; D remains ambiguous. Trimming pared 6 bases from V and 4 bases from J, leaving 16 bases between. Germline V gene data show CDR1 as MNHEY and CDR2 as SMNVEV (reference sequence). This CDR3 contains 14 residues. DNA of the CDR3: TGTGCCAGCAGGCACCCGGTTCTGTGGTACGAGCAGTACTTC. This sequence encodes CASRHPVLWYEQYF.

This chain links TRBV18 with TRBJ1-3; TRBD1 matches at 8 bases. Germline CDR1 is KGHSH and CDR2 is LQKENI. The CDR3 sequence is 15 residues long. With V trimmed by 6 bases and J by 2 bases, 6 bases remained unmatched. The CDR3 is CASSQGAATGNTIYF. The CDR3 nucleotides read TGTGCCAGCTCCCAGGGGGCAGCTACTGGAAACACCATATATTTT.

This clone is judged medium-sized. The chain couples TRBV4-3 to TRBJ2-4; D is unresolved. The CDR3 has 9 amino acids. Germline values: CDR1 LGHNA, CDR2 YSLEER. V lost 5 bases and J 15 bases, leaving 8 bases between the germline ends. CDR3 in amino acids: CASSGPRYF. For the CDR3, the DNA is TGCGCCAGCAGCGGGCCAAGGTACTTC.

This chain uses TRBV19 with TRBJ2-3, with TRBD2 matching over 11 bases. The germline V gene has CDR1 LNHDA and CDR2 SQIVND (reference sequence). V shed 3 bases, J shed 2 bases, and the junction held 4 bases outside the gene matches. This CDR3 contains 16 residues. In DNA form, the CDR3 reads TGTGCCAGTAGTATGGGACTAGCGGCTGTCACAGATACGCAGTATTTT. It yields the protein CASSMGLAAVTDTQYF.

The CDR3, as DNA: TGTGCCATCAGTGACCATACTAGCGGGGGGGCCTCCGGGGAGCTGTTTTTT. Encoded protein: CAISDHTSGGASGELFF. The gene calls are TRBV10-3 and TRBJ2-2; 13 nucleotides agree with TRBD2. The germline gives CDR1 ENHRY, CDR2 SYGVKD. The CDR3 runs to 17 residues. Germline trimming cut 3 bases from V and 6 bases from J; bases unmatched to any gene: 7.

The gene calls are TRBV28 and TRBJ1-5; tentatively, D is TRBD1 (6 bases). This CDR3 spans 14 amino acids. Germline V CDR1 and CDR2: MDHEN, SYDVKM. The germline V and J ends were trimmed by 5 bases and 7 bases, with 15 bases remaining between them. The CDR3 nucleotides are TGTGCCAGCAGTATACAGGGTTTAGGACAGCCCCAGCATTTT. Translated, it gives CASSIQGLGQPQHF.

The CDR3 reads CAWSDISNTIYF. For the CDR3, the DNA is TGTGCCTGGAGCGATATAAGTAACACCATATATTTT. The V gene is TRBV30, the J gene TRBJ1-3, with D uncertain. The CDR3 runs to 12 residues. V gave up 3 bases and J gave up 7 bases, with 10 bases separating them. Germline V lookup: CDR1 GTSNPN, CDR2 SVGIG (reference sequence).

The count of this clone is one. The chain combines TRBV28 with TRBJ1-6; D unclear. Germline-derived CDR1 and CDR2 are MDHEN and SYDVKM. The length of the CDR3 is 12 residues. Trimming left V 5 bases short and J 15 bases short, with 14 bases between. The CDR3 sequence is CASSPQGRILHF. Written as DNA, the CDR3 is TGTGCCAGCAGTCCTCAAGGCCGTATCCTCCACTTT. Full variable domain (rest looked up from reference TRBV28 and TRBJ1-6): DVKVTQSSRYLVKRTGEKVFLECVQDMDHENMFWYRQDPGLGLRLIYFSYDVKMKEKGDIPEGYSVSREKKERFSLILESASTNQTSMYLCASSPQGRILHFGNGTRLTVT.

The CDR3 DNA follows: TGTGCCAGCAGTTTAGCGGTAGCGGGAGTTGGCGAGCAGTACTTC. The encoded protein is CASSLAVAGVGEQYF. The chain uses TRBV27 and TRBJ2-7, with 9 bases that match TRBD2. This CDR3 region has 15 residues. Germline lookup yields CDR1 MNHEY and CDR2 SMNVEV (reference sequence). V lost 2 bases to trimming and J lost 6 bases; unmatched junction nucleotides: 8.